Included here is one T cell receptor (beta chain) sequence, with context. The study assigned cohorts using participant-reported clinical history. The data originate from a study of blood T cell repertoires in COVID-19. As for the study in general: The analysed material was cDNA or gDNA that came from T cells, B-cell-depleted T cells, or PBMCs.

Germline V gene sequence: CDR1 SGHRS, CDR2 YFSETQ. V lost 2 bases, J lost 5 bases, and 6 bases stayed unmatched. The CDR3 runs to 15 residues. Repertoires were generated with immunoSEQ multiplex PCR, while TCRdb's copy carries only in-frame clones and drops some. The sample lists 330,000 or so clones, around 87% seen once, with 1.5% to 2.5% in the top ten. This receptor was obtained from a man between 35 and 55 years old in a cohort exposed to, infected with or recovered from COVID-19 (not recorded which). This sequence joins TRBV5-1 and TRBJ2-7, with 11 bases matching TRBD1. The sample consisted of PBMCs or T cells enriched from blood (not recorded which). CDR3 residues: CASSFRGQGVDEQYF. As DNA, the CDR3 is TGCGCCAGCAGCTTTAGGGGACAGGGGGTAGACGAGCAGTACTTC.